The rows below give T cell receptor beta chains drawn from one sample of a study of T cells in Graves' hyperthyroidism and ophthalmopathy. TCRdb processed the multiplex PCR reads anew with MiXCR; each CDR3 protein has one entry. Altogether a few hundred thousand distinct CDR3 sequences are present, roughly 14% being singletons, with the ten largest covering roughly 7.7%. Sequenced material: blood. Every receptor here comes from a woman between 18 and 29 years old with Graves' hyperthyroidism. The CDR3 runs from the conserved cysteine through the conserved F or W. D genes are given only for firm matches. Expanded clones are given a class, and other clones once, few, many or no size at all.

cdr3_nt: TGTGCCAGCAGCTTAGCGGGAAGCGAGCAGTTCTTC
cdr3_aa: CASSLAGSEQFF
clone_size: many
d_call: NA
j_call: TRBJ2-1
v_call: TRBV7-6

cdr3_nt: TGTGCCAGCAGCTCAAGAGGGACAGGGGGCGCAGAGACCCAGTACTTC
cdr3_aa: CASSSRGTGGAETQYF
clone_size: few
d_call: TRBD1
j_call: TRBJ2-5
v_call: TRBV27

cdr3_nt: TGTGCCAGCAGTACCGGGACATTCGCCTCTGAAGCTTTCTTT
cdr3_aa: CASSTGTFASEAFF
clone_size: many
d_call: NA
j_call: TRBJ1-1
v_call: TRBV3-1

cdr3_nt: TGTGCCAGTAGAGGATTTGCGGTCCACGAGCAGTACTTC
cdr3_aa: CASRGFAVHEQYF
clone_size: few
d_call: NA
j_call: TRBJ2-7
v_call: TRBV2

cdr3_nt: TGCAGTGCTAGGACCCTCTACCAAGAGACCCAGTACTTC
cdr3_aa: CSARTLYQETQYF
clone_size: many
d_call: NA
j_call: TRBJ2-5
v_call: TRBV20-1

cdr3_nt: TGTGCCAGCAGTTCCCCCGGGTGGTCCCTATATGGCTACACCTTC
cdr3_aa: CASSSPGWSLYGYTF
clone_size: few
d_call: NA
j_call: TRBJ1-2
v_call: TRBV6-1

cdr3_nt: TGTGCCAGCAGTTCATCAGCGGGGGATCAGCCCCAGCATTTT
cdr3_aa: CASSSSAGDQPQHF
clone_size: many
d_call: NA
j_call: TRBJ1-5
v_call: TRBV6-1

cdr3_nt: TGTGCCGTTCGCGAGGGGGGCTACGAGCAGTACTTC
cdr3_aa: CAVREGGYEQYF
clone_size: many
d_call: NA
j_call: TRBJ2-7
v_call: TRBV28

cdr3_nt: TGTGCCAGCAGCACTCTAGCGGTAGGGGATACGCAGTATTTT
cdr3_aa: CASSTLAVGDTQYF
clone_size: few
d_call: TRBD2
j_call: TRBJ2-3
v_call: TRBV7-9

cdr3_nt: TGTGCCAGCAGTCCCCGGGGTGCGGGCTACACCTTC
cdr3_aa: CASSPRGAGYTF
clone_size: NA
d_call: NA
j_call: TRBJ1-2
v_call: TRBV27

cdr3_nt: TGTGCCAGCAGGAAAACCGGGACAGGGATAAATGAGCAGTCCTTC
cdr3_aa: CASRKTGTGINEQSF
clone_size: NA
d_call: TRBD1
j_call: TRBJ2-1
v_call: TRBV12-3/TRBV12-4

cdr3_nt: TGTGCCAGCAGTACCCGGACAGGGGGAAGGAGGTGGGAGACCCAGTACTTC
cdr3_aa: CASSTRTGGRRWETQYF
clone_size: many
d_call: TRBD1
j_call: TRBJ2-5
v_call: TRBV28

cdr3_nt: TGTGCCAGCAGCTTAGGAGAGGGCTCTGGAAACACCATATATTTT
cdr3_aa: CASSLGEGSGNTIYF
clone_size: NA
d_call: NA
j_call: TRBJ1-3
v_call: TRBV7-9

cdr3_nt: TGCAGTGCTCGGGCCGGACAGGGTGGGGGAGAGACCCAGTACTTC
cdr3_aa: CSARAGQGGGETQYF
clone_size: NA
d_call: TRBD1
j_call: TRBJ2-5
v_call: TRBV20-1

cdr3_nt: TGTGCCAGCAAACTTTCGAGCGGGGGCCCCACAGATACGCAGTATTTT
cdr3_aa: CASKLSSGGPTDTQYF
clone_size: many
d_call: TRBD2
j_call: TRBJ2-3
v_call: TRBV12-3/TRBV12-4

cdr3_nt: TGTGCCAGCAGCTCGGACGGCACCCAAGAGACCCAGTACTTC
cdr3_aa: CASSSDGTQETQYF
clone_size: NA
d_call: NA
j_call: TRBJ2-5
v_call: TRBV5-8

cdr3_nt: TGTGCCATCAGTGAGTCAGGGACTAGATGGGACGAGCAGTACTTC
cdr3_aa: CAISESGTRWDEQYF
clone_size: many
d_call: TRBD2
j_call: TRBJ2-7
v_call: TRBV10-3

cdr3_nt: TGTGCCAGCAGCGTAGTCCCAGGCACCGACTATGGCTACACCTTC
cdr3_aa: CASSVVPGTDYGYTF
clone_size: many
d_call: NA
j_call: TRBJ1-2
v_call: TRBV9

cdr3_nt: TGCAGTGCTAGAGATCCGGGCTCGGGAAAGAATGAGCAGTTCTTC
cdr3_aa: CSARDPGSGKNEQFF
clone_size: many
d_call: NA
j_call: TRBJ2-1
v_call: TRBV20-1

cdr3_nt: TGTGCCAGCAGCTACCGACAGAACTATGGCTACACCTTC
cdr3_aa: CASSYRQNYGYTF
clone_size: many
d_call: NA
j_call: TRBJ1-2
v_call: TRBV7-8

cdr3_nt: TGTGCCAGCAGCTTAGTACTCACAGATACGCAGTATTTT
cdr3_aa: CASSLVLTDTQYF
clone_size: NA
d_call: NA
j_call: TRBJ2-3
v_call: TRBV7-9

cdr3_nt: TGTGCCACCGAGAAGGCGGGAGTAAAGCAAGAGACCCAGTACTTC
cdr3_aa: CATEKAGVKQETQYF
clone_size: many
d_call: TRBD2
j_call: TRBJ2-5
v_call: TRBV27

cdr3_nt: TGTGCCAGCAGTTTAGGTTTCCGTTCACCCCTCCACTTT
cdr3_aa: CASSLGFRSPLHF
clone_size: many
d_call: NA
j_call: TRBJ1-6
v_call: TRBV28

cdr3_nt: TGTGCCAGTAGCCAGGGACTCGTGAACACTGAAGCTTTCTTT
cdr3_aa: CASSQGLVNTEAFF
clone_size: many
d_call: NA
j_call: TRBJ1-1
v_call: TRBV19

cdr3_nt: TGTGCCAGCAGTGAGAGCCGGGGGGGTGGCACCGGGGAGCTGTTTTTT
cdr3_aa: CASSESRGGGTGELFF
clone_size: many
d_call: TRBD2
j_call: TRBJ2-2
v_call: TRBV6-1

cdr3_nt: TGCGCCAGCAGCCAAGCGGGACAGGGGGCTTCGGCTGGAAACACCATATATTTT
cdr3_aa: CASSQAGQGASAGNTIYF
clone_size: many
d_call: TRBD1
j_call: TRBJ1-3
v_call: TRBV4-1